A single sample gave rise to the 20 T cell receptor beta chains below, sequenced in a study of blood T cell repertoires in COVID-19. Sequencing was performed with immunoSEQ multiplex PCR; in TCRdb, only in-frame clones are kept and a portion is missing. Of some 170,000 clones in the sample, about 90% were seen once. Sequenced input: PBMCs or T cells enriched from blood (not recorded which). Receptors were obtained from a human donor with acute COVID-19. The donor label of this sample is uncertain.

The DNA for the CDR3 is TGTGCCAGTAGTATAGGAGCCAGGCCCAACACTGAAGCTTTCTTT. Protein product: CASSIGARPNTEAFF. The J gene is TRBJ1-1, the V gene TRBV19; D unresolved. Germline V lookup: CDR1 LNHDA, CDR2 SQIVND (reference sequence). Trimming left V 1 base short and J 2 bases short, with 11 bases between. This CDR3 has 15 residues.

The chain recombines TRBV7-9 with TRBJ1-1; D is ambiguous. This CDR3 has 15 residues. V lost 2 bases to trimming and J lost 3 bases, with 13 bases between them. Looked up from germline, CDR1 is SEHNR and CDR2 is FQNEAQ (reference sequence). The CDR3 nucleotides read TGTGCCAGCAGCTTACGAGGGCAGCGGGACACTGAAGCTTTCTTT. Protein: CASSLRGQRDTEAFF. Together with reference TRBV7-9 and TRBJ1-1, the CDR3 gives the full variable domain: DTGVSQNPRHKITKRGQNVTFRCDPISEHNRLYWYRQTLGQGPEFLTYFQNEAQLEKSRLLSDRFSAERPKGSFSTLEIQRTEQGDSAMYLCASSLRGQRDTEAFFGQGTRLTVV.

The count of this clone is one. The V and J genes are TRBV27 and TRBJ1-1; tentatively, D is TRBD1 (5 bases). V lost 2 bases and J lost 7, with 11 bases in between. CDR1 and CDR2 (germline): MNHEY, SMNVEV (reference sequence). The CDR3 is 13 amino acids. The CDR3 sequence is CASSLPGVGEAFF. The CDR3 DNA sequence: TGTGCCAGCAGTTTACCGGGGGTGGGTGAAGCTTTCTTT.

The CDR3 bases are TGTGCCAGCAGCCCGGGTGGGGGAGGAGATGAAAAACTGTTTTTT. As protein: CASSPGGGGDEKLFF. V gene TRBV5-4 combines with J gene TRBJ1-4; D is perhaps TRBD1 (5 bases). The V gene's germline CDR1 is SGHNT and CDR2 YYREEE (reference sequence). Between the trimmed V and J ends, which lost 4 bases and 6 bases, there was a span of 16 bases. CDR3 length equals 15 residues.

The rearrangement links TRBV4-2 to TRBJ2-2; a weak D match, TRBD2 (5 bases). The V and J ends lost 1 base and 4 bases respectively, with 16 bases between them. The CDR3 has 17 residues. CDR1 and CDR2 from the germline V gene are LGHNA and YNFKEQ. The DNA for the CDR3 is TGTGCCAGCAGCCAAGGAGGAATTGGACGGGGCACCGGGGAGCTGTTTTTT. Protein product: CASSQGGIGRGTGELFF.

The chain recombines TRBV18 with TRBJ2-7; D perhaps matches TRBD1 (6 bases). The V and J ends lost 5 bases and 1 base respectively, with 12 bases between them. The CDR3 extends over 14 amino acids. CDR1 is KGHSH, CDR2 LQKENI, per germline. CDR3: CASSFRDKSYEQYF. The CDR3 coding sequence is TGTGCCAGCTCATTCCGGGACAAATCCTACGAGCAGTACTTC.

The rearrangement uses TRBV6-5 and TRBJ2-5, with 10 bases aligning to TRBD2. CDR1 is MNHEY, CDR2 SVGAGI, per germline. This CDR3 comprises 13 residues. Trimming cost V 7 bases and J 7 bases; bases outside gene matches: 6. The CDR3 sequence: CASKLAGPGTQYF. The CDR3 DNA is TGTGCCAGCAAACTAGCGGGGCCGGGGACCCAGTACTTC.

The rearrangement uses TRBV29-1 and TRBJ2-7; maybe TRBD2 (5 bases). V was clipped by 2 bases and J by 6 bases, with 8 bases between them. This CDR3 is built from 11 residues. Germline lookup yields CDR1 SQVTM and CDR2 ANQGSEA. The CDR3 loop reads CSVESAGEQYF. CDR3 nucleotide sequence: TGCAGCGTTGAATCGGCGGGCGAGCAGTACTTC.

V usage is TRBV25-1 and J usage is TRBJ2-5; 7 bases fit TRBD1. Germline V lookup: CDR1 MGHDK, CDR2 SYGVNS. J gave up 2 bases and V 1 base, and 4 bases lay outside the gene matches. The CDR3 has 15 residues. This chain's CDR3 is CASSEFGRGQETQYF. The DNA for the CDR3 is TGTGCCAGCAGTGAATTCGGCAGGGGGCAAGAGACCCAGTACTTC.

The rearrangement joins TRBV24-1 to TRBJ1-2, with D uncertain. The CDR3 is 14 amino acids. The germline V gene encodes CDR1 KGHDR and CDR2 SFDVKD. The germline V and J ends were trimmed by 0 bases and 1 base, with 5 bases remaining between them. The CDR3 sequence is CATSDLYSNYGYTF. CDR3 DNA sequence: TGTGCCACCAGTGATTTGTACAGTAACTATGGCTACACCTTC.

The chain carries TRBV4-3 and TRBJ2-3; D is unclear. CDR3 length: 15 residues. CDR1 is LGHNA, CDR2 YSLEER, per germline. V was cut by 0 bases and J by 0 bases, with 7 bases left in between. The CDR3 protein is CASSQEQQSTDTQYF. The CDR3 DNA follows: TGCGCCAGCAGCCAAGAACAGCAGAGCACAGATACGCAGTATTTT.

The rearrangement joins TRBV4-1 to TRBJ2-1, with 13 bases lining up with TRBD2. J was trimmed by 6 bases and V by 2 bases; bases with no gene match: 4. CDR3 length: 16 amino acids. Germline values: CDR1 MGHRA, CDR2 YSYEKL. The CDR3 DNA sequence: TGCGCCAGCAGCCAACTACTAGCGGGGGGGCCCAATGAGCAGTTCTTC. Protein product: CASSQLLAGGPNEQFF.

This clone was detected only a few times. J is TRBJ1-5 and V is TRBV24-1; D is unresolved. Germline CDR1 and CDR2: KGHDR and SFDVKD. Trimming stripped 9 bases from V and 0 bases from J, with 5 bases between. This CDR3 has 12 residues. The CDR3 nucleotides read TGTGCCACCGAACATAGCAATCAGCCCCAGCATTTT. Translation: CATEHSNQPQHF.

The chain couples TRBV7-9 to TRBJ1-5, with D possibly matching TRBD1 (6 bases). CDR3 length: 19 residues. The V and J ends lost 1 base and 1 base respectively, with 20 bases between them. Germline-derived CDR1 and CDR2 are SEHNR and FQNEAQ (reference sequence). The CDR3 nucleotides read TGTGCCAGCAGCTTAGATACCAAGGGCAGGGGAAGGAGCAATCAGCCCCAGCATTTT. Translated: CASSLDTKGRGRSNQPQHF. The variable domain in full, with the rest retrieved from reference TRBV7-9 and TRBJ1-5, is DTGVSQNPRHKITKRGQNVTFRCDPISEHNRLYWYRQTLGQGPEFLTYFQNEAQLEKSRLLSDRFSAERPKGSFSTLEIQRTEQGDSAMYLCASSLDTKGRGRSNQPQHFGDGTRLSIL.

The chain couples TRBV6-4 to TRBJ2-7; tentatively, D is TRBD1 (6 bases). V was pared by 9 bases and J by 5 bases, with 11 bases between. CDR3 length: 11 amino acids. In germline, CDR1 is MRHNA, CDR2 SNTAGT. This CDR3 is CARIQGDEQYF. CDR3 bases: TGTGCCAGGATACAGGGTGACGAGCAGTACTTC.

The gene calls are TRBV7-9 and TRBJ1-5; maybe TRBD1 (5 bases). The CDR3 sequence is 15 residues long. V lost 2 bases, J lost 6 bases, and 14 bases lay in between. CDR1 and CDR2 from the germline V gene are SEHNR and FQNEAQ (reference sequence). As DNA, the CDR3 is TGTGCCAGCAGCTTAACAGCCCAGGGAGGTCAGCCCCAGCATTTT. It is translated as CASSLTAQGGQPQHF. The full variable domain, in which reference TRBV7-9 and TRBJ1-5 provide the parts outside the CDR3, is DTGVSQNPRHKITKRGQNVTFRCDPISEHNRLYWYRQTLGQGPEFLTYFQNEAQLEKSRLLSDRFSAERPKGSFSTLEIQRTEQGDSAMYLCASSLTAQGGQPQHFGDGTRLSIL.

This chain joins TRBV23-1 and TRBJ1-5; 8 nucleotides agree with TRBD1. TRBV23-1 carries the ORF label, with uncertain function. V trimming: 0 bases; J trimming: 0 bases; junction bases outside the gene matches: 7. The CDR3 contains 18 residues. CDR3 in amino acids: CASSQSLDRAYSNQPQHF. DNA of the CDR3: TGCGCCAGCAGTCAATCATTGGACAGGGCCTATAGCAATCAGCCCCAGCATTTT.

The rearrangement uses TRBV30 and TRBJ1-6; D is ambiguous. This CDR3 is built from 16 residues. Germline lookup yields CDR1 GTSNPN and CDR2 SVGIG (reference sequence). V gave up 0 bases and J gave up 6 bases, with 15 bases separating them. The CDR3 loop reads CAWSVLVGLGNSPLHF. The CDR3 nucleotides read TGTGCCTGGAGTGTACTAGTAGGATTAGGTAATTCACCCCTCCACTTT.

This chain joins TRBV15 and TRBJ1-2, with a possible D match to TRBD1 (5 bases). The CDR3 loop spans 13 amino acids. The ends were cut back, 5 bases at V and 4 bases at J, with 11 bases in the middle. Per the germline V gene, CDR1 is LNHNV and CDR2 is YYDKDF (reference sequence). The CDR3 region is CATSSDRFYGYTF. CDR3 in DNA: TGTGCCACCAGCTCTGACAGATTCTATGGCTACACCTTC.

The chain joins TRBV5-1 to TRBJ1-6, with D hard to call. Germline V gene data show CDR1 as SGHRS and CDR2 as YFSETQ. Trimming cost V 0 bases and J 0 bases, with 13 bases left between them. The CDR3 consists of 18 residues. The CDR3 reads CASSLGSAGLSYNSPLHF. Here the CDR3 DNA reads TGCGCCAGCAGCTTGGGGAGCGCGGGTCTCTCCTATAATTCACCCCTCCACTTT. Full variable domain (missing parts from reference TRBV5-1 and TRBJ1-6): KAGVTQTPRYLIKTRGQQVTLSCSPISGHRSVSWYQQTPGQGLQFLFEYFSETQRNKGNFPGRFSGRQFSNSRSEMNVSTLELGDSALYLCASSLGSAGLSYNSPLHFGNGTRLTVT.